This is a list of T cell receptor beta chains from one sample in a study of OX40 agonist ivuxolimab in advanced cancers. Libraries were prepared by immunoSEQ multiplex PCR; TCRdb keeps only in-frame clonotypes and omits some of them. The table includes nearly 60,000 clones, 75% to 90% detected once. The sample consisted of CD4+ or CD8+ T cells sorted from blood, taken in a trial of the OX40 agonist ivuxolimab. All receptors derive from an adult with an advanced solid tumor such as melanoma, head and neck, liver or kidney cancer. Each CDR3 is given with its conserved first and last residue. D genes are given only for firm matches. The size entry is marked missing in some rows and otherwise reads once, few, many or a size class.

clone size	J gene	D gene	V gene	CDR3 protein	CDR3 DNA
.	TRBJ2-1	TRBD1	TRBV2	CASSRDRAYNEQFF	TGTGCCAGCAGCCGGGACAGGGCTTACAATGAGCAGTTCTTC
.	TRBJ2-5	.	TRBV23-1	CASSQSPHLPKALYQETQYF	TGCGCCAGCAGTCAATCCCCGCACCTCCCCAAGGCACTGTACCAAGAGACCCAGTACTTC
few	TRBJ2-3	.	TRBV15	CAIQTGGTDTQYF	TGTGCCATCCAAACCGGGGGCACAGATACGCAGTATTTT
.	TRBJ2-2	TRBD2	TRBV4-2	CASSQPTSGGNTGELFF	TGTGCCAGCAGCCAACCTACTAGCGGGGGGAACACCGGGGAGCTGTTTTTT
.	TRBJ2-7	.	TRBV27	CASSLLPGGYEQYF	TGTGCCAGCAGTTTATTGCCAGGGGGGTACGAGCAGTACTTC
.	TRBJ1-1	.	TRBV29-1	CSVENRVTNTEAFF	TGCAGCGTTGAGAACAGGGTGACGAACACTGAAGCTTTCTTT
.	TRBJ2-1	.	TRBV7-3	CASSLVLGAYNEQFF	TGTGCCAGCAGCTTAGTTCTTGGGGCCTACAATGAGCAGTTCTTC
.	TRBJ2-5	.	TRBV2	CASSVDSQETQYF	TGTGCCAGCAGTGTCGACTCCCAAGAGACCCAGTACTTC
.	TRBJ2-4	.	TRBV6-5	CASSYSNRGSQYF	TGTGCCAGCAGTTACTCGAATCGGGGCAGTCAGTACTTC
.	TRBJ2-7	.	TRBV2	CASSESAGSSYEQYF	TGTGCCAGCAGTGAATCCGCGGGGAGCTCCTACGAGCAGTACTTC
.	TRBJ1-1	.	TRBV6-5	CASTLTVNTEAFF	TGTGCCAGCACCCTAACCGTGAACACTGAAGCTTTCTTT
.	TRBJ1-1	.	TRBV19	CASSIGGGVTEAFF	TGTGCCAGTAGTATAGGTGGGGGGGTAACTGAAGCTTTCTTT
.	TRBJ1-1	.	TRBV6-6	CASAGPTNTEAFF	TGTGCCAGCGCTGGACCTACGAACACTGAAGCTTTCTTT
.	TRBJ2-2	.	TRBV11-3	CASSPTGWRGNTGELFF	TGTGCCAGCAGCCCTACAGGGTGGAGGGGGAACACCGGGGAGCTGTTTTTT